Listed below are T cell receptor beta chains from one sample, sequenced in a study of T cell responses to AZD1222 COVID-19 vaccine. The data were produced by immunoSEQ multiplex PCR, yet TCRdb's version contains in-frame clones alone and is incomplete. This table has some 25,000 clones, roughly nine tenths appearing once. The sample was peripheral blood, taken 28 days after the second AZD1222 dose. The receptors were gathered from an adult who received the AZD1222 COVID-19 vaccine. The CDR3 runs from the conserved cysteine through the conserved F or W. The D gene is left open where the match is weak. Clone size is given for some rows only: seen once, a few or many times, or a class if the clone is expanded.

d_call j_call v_call clone_size cdr3_aa cdr3_nt
TRBD1 TRBJ1-1 TRBV2 . CASSPQGVGTEAFF TGTGCCAGCAGTCCACAGGGGGTAGGGACTGAAGCTTTCTTT
. TRBJ2-7 TRBV30 . CAWSVTLEQYF TGTGCCTGGAGTGTAACCCTCGAGCAGTACTTC
. TRBJ1-4 TRBV14 . CASSQGLRVEKLFF TGTGCCAGCAGCCAAGGGCTGCGGGTTGAAAAACTGTTTTTT
. TRBJ2-5 TRBV6-5 . CASSSTNQETQYF TGTGCCAGCAGCTCGACAAACCAAGAGACCCAGTACTTC
. TRBJ1-6 TRBV9 . CASGPGPNNSPLHF TGTGCCAGCGGCCCGGGACCGAATAATTCACCCCTCCACTTT
TRBD1 TRBJ1-4 TRBV3-1/TRBV3-2 . CASSRRTGNNEKLFF TGTGCCAGCAGCCGAAGGACAGGTAATAATGAAAAACTGTTTTTT
TRBD2 TRBJ2-7 TRBV28 . CASSLGSGSGEQYF TGTGCCAGCAGTTTGGGTAGCGGGAGTGGTGAGCAGTACTTC
TRBD1 TRBJ2-5 TRBV5-1 . CASSLGAGGESGQETQYF TGCGCCAGCAGCTTAGGGGCAGGGGGCGAGTCGGGACAAGAGACCCAGTACTTC
TRBD2 TRBJ2-2 TRBV30 . CAWSVSGTAGELFF TGTGCCTGGAGTGTAAGCGGGACGGCCGGGGAGCTGTTTTTT
. TRBJ2-1 TRBV29-1 . CSVGATGFYNEQFF TGCAGCGTTGGTGCAACAGGGTTCTACAATGAGCAGTTCTTC
. TRBJ2-7 TRBV27 few CASSAQVSYEQYF TGTGCCAGCAGCGCACAGGTGTCCTACGAGCAGTACTTC
. TRBJ1-1 TRBV27 once CASGTGYQRGGTEAFF TGTGCCAGCGGAACCGGTTACCAAAGGGGAGGAACTGAAGCTTTCTTT
. TRBJ2-7 TRBV10-3 . CAISDSGKTYEQYF TGTGCCATCAGTGACAGCGGAAAAACCTACGAGCAGTACTTC
. TRBJ2-7 TRBV5-1 . CASSLGPEYEQYF TGCGCCAGCAGCTTGGGGCCGGAATACGAGCAGTACTTC
. TRBJ1-4 TRBV18 . CASSPGAGVTTNEKLFF TGTGCCAGCTCACCAGGAGCAGGAGTTACAACTAATGAAAAACTGTTTTTT
. TRBJ2-7 TRBV12-3/TRBV12-4 . CASSLRHYEQYF TGTGCCAGCAGTTTAAGACACTACGAGCAGTACTTC
. TRBJ1-1 TRBV3-1/TRBV3-2 once CASSQEGNTEAFF TGTGCCAGCAGCCAAGAGGGGAACACTGAAGCTTTCTTT
. TRBJ2-7 TRBV19 . CASSIGVRSSYEQYF TGTGCCAGTAGTATAGGGGTCAGGAGCTCCTACGAGCAGTACTTC
. TRBJ1-2 TRBV27 . CASSFVREGGYTF TGTGCCAGCAGTTTTGTTAGGGAGGGAGGCTACACCTTC
. TRBJ1-1 TRBV27 . CASSLLSSGAGEAFF TGTGCCAGCAGTTTATTGTCTTCGGGGGCTGGTGAAGCTTTCTTT
. TRBJ2-5 TRBV11-2 . CASSLAGATRRQETQYF TGTGCCAGCAGCTTAGCGGGGGCGACGCGGCGTCAAGAGACCCAGTACTTC
TRBD1 TRBJ2-3 TRBV7-2 . CASSRQGGFSTDTQYF TGTGCCAGCAGCCGGCAAGGGGGCTTTAGTACAGATACGCAGTATTTT
. TRBJ1-1 TRBV12-3/TRBV12-4 . CASSHPNTEAFF TGTGCCAGCAGTCACCCTAACACTGAAGCTTTCTTT
. TRBJ1-1 TRBV18 . CASSPQGGGNTEAFF TGTGCCAGCTCACCCCAGGGCGGGGGGAACACTGAAGCTTTCTTT
. TRBJ1-4 TRBV4-2 . CASSQEQDRFNEKLFF TGTGCCAGCAGCCAAGAACAGGACAGATTTAATGAAAAACTGTTTTTT
TRBD1 TRBJ1-4 TRBV29-1 few CSALGGQGREKLFF TGCAGCGCCCTAGGGGGACAGGGGCGGGAAAAACTGTTTTTT
. TRBJ2-7 TRBV6-4 . CASRSSGGEQYF TGTGCCAGCAGATCCTCTGGGGGCGAGCAGTACTTC
. TRBJ1-6 TRBV27 . CASSSPYSPLHF TGTGCCAGCAGTTCTCCTTATTCACCCCTCCACTTT
. TRBJ2-2 TRBV10-1 . CASSVARSSPGELFF TGCGCCAGCAGTGTGGCCCGCTCCTCACCCGGGGAGCTGTTTTTT